This T cell receptor beta chain was found in a study of long-term antiretroviral therapy in people with HIV. Study observations and caveats: Clonal expansions arising prior to ART prevailed in the repertoire at every time point. Diversity measured after ART increased yet remained under transplant donor controls.

The authors ran the immunoSEQ assay, v3.0, at survey level. TCRdb's copy holds only in-frame clones and misses some; the assay was immunoSEQ multiplex PCR. This sample has over 15,000 clones; 80% occur once, and the top ten carry 9.5% to 12%. Concerning this clone: Its antigen is as yet unknown.

V lost 4 bases, J lost 10 bases, and 11 bases stayed unmatched. The germline gives CDR1 SGHVS, CDR2 FNYEAQ. The CDR3 totals 16 residues. The material sequenced was unsorted PBMCs, taken 0.2 years after starting antiretroviral therapy. V is TRBV7-6 and J is TRBJ1-4; 11 bases agree with TRBD1. This clonotype originated in a woman in her thirties or forties with HIV. CDR3 protein: CASSSKPGQGGGKLFF. The CDR3 DNA sequence: TGTGCCAGCAGCTCCAAACCGGGACAGGGGGGAGGAAAACTGTTTTTT.